This passage covers 27 T cell receptor beta chains from one sample sequenced in a study of cytomegalovirus exposure and HLA in healthy donors. Here immunoSEQ multiplex PCR was the method, and the copy in TCRdb shows in-frame clones only, minus some. The sample carries 66,000 or so clones, approximately 96% recorded once. Sequenced input: PBMCs. The receptor set was obtained from a woman between 18 and 29 years old in good health and CMV-seropositive.

This chain joins TRBV15 and TRBJ2-7; D perhaps matches TRBD1 (5 bases). Trimming cost V 0 bases and J 1 base, with 16 bases left between them. The CDR3 has 17 amino acids. Per germline, CDR1 LNHNV and CDR2 YYDKDF (reference sequence). As DNA, the CDR3 is TGTGCCACCAGCAGAGATCCTGGGGCGTCCCCTTCCTACGAGCAGTACTTC. Amino acids: CATSRDPGASPSYEQYF.

The rearrangement links TRBV19 to TRBJ1-1, with D unresolved. The CDR3 spans 17 residues. Germline CDR1 and CDR2: LNHDA and SQIVND (reference sequence). V shed 7 bases and J shed 1 base, with 22 bases lying between them. The CDR3 nucleotides are TGTGCCAGTAAGCTGTTGAGCGGTTCTATCCGGAACACTGAAGCTTTCTTT. This encodes CASKLLSGSIRNTEAFF.

The chain is built from TRBV5-1 and TRBJ1-3; 8 nucleotides agree with TRBD1. The germline V gene encodes CDR1 SGHRS and CDR2 YFSETQ. V lost 5 bases, J lost 7 bases, and 8 bases stayed unmatched. This CDR3 comprises 14 residues. Here the CDR3 DNA reads TGCGCCAGCAGTACTCAGGGGGCGGCCAACACCATATATTTT. It encodes CASSTQGAANTIYF.

J is TRBJ1-5 and V is TRBV5-1; TRBD1 matches at 7 bases. The CDR3 runs to 15 residues. Losses at the gene ends were 3 bases for V and 2 bases for J; bases not matched to a gene: 5. The V gene's germline CDR1 is SGHRS and CDR2 YFSETQ. As DNA, the CDR3 is TGCGCCAGCAGCTGGACAGGCATGGGCAATCAGCCCCAGCATTTT. Translated: CASSWTGMGNQPQHF.

In DNA form, the CDR3 reads TGTGCCAGCAGCTTAGGCCCAGGAAATCAGCCCCAGCATTTT. Translation: CASSLGPGNQPQHF. The J gene is TRBJ1-5, the V gene TRBV7-9; D remains ambiguous. The CDR3 length is 14 residues. The germline V and J ends were trimmed by 1 base and 4 bases, with 8 bases remaining between them. The germline gives CDR1 SEHNR, CDR2 FQNEAQ (reference sequence).

This clone showed up just once. This sequence joins TRBV28 and TRBJ1-5, with D hard to call. V lost 8 bases and J 6 bases, leaving 26 bases between the germline ends. Germline loops: CDR1 MDHEN, CDR2 SYDVKM. CDR3 length: 17 residues. DNA for the CDR3: TGTGCCAGCTGTCCAGGACGCGGACCCGCGGGCTCTCAGCCCCAGCATTTT. Translating it yields CASCPGRGPAGSQPQHF.

The chain uses TRBV7-6 and TRBJ1-6; 12 nucleotides line up with TRBD1. V shed 5 bases, J shed 7 bases, and the junction held 3 bases outside the gene matches. Germline lookup yields CDR1 SGHVS and CDR2 FNYEAQ. This CDR3 has 15 residues. The CDR3 sequence: CASSRDRGQNSPLHF. CDR3 in DNA: TGTGCCAGCAGCCGGGACAGGGGGCAAAATTCACCCCTCCACTTT.

This rearrangement joins TRBV7-9 to TRBJ1-4, with 9 bases that match TRBD1. The CDR3 consists of 14 residues. The germline gives CDR1 SEHNR, CDR2 FQNEAQ (reference sequence). The ends lost 5 bases at V and 8 bases at J; junction bases unmatched: 6. The CDR3 sequence is CASSQTGGGEKLFF. The CDR3 DNA reads TGTGCCAGCAGCCAGACAGGGGGTGGCGAAAAACTGTTTTTT.

The chain employs TRBV2 and TRBJ2-2; the match to TRBD1 covers 9 bases. Germline-derived CDR1 and CDR2 are SNHLY and FYNNEI. Unmatched junction bases numbered 8, after V lost 5 bases and J lost 4 bases. The length of the CDR3 is 16 residues. The CDR3 here is CASSLTGGPSTGELFF. The DNA of the CDR3 is TGTGCCAGCAGTCTCACAGGGGGCCCGTCCACCGGGGAGCTGTTTTTT.

V is TRBV6-4 and J is TRBJ2-2, with D tentatively TRBD2 (6 bases). The V end was cut by 4 bases, the J end by 7 bases, with 16 bases between. CDR3 length equals 15 residues. Germline V gene lookup returns CDR1 MRHNA and CDR2 SNTAGT. CDR3 nucleotide sequence: TGTGCCAGCAGTGTGAAATTCGGGGGAGGCGGGGAGCTGTTTTTT. Protein sequence: CASSVKFGGGGELFF.

V is TRBV20-1 and J is TRBJ2-1; tentatively, D is TRBD2 (5 bases). Germline loops: CDR1 DFQATT, CDR2 SNEGSKA (reference sequence). The CDR3 is 11 amino acids. The CDR3 DNA follows: TGCGGGAGCAATCTCGACAATGAGCAGTTCTTC. Translating it yields CGSNLDNEQFF.

This clone was seen a handful of times. This rearrangement joins TRBV6-1 to TRBJ1-2; 7 bases match TRBD1. V lost 6 bases and J lost 4; bases outside the gene matches: 11. The germline V gene has CDR1 MNHNS and CDR2 SASEGT. CDR3 length: 15 amino acids. In nucleotides, the CDR3 is TGTGCCAGCAGCGCCACTCAACAGGGGAGCTATGGCTACACCTTC. Its protein product is CASSATQQGSYGYTF.

This chain links TRBV6-1 with TRBJ1-2; TRBD1 matches at 10 bases. CDR3 length: 18 residues. V gave up 3 bases and J gave up 4 bases; unmatched junction bases: 14. Germline CDR1 MNHNS, CDR2 SASEGT. The CDR3 loop is CASSDPRDRGPNGYGYTF. The CDR3 nucleotides are TGTGCCAGCAGTGATCCGAGGGACAGGGGCCCCAACGGCTATGGCTACACCTTC.

The genes are TRBV5-6 and TRBJ2-7; D is undetermined. Trimming cost V 4 bases and J 2 bases, with 13 bases left between them. The CDR3 sequence is 14 residues long. Germline V gives CDR1 SGHDT, CDR2 YYEEEE. The CDR3 coding sequence is TGTGCCAGCAGCCGACCTGACATAACCTACGAGCAGTACTTC. The encoded protein is CASSRPDITYEQYF.

This chain links TRBV19 with TRBJ2-7; the match to TRBD2 covers 7 bases. Germline V CDR1 and CDR2: LNHDA, SQIVND (reference sequence). The length of the CDR3 is 13 residues. V shed 0 bases and J 5 bases; nucleotides not matched to a gene: 1. CDR3 region: CASSIEAGDEQYF. CDR3 DNA: TGTGCCAGTAGTATAGAGGCGGGGGACGAGCAGTACTTC.

The gene calls are TRBV27 and TRBJ2-1, with a weak D call TRBD2 (5 bases). Between the trimmed V and J ends, which lost 2 bases and 10 bases, there was a span of 12 bases. The CDR3 has 13 amino acids. The germline V gene encodes CDR1 MNHEY and CDR2 SMNVEV (reference sequence). The CDR3 DNA sequence: TGTGCCAGCAGTTTAGGTAGCGTCAGAGAGCAGTTCTTC. Translation: CASSLGSVREQFF.

This chain joins TRBV5-1 and TRBJ2-7; 8 positions match TRBD1. The CDR3 has 13 residues. Germline values: CDR1 SGHRS, CDR2 YFSETQ. The junction had 4 bases not matched to a gene; V was cut back by 3 bases and J by 5 bases. CDR3 bases: TGCGCCAGCAGCTGGGAGACAGGGGACGAGCAGTACTTC. Translated: CASSWETGDEQYF.

The rearrangement links TRBV18 to TRBJ1-5; 8 bases match TRBD1. The trim removed 3 bases at V and 2 bases at J, leaving 0 bases unmatched. The germline V gene has CDR1 KGHSH and CDR2 LQKENI. This CDR3 region has 14 residues. The CDR3 nucleotides are TGTGCCAGCTCACCGGGACAGGGCAATCAGCCCCAGCATTTT. Encoded protein: CASSPGQGNQPQHF.

This clone was found once. The chain couples TRBV2 to TRBJ1-2; 7 bases are shared with TRBD1. J gave up 3 bases and V 6 bases, and 13 bases lay outside the gene matches. The CDR3 has 16 amino acids. The germline V gene has CDR1 SNHLY and CDR2 FYNNEI. The DNA of the CDR3 is TGTGCCAGCAGGGACGAATCGGGTGGGACAGACTATGGCTACACCTTC. Its translation: CASRDESGGTDYGYTF.

The chain joins TRBV5-5 to TRBJ2-2, with D possibly being TRBD2 (6 bases). CDR3 length: 16 residues. The germline gives CDR1 SGHKS, CDR2 YYEKEE (reference sequence). Trimming removed 0 bases at V and 7 bases at J, with 16 bases between. DNA for the CDR3: TGTGCCAGCAGCTTGGCGGTTTGGCGGGACGGCGGGGAGCTGTTTTTT. Its protein product is CASSLAVWRDGGELFF. The full variable domain, rest sourced from reference TRBV5-5 and TRBJ2-2, is DAGVTQSPTHLIKTRGQQVTLRCSPISGHKSVSWYQQVLGQGPQFIFQYYEKEERGRGNFPDRFSARQFPNYSSELNVNALLLGDSALYLCASSLAVWRDGGELFFGEGSRLTVL.

The V gene is TRBV19, the J gene TRBJ2-7; tentative D call: TRBD1 (6 bases). Germline V gene data show CDR1 as LNHDA and CDR2 as SQIVND (reference sequence). This CDR3 region has 14 residues. Trimming removed 1 base from V and 3 bases from J, with 10 bases in between. CDR3: CASSIGGHIYEQYF. In DNA, the CDR3 is TGTGCCAGTAGTATAGGGGGACATATCTACGAGCAGTACTTC.

The gene calls are TRBV6-1 and TRBJ1-2, with 11 bases matching TRBD1. From germline, CDR1 is MNHNS and CDR2 SASEGT. With 5 bases clipped from V and 5 bases from J, the junction kept 4 bases outside the gene matches. The CDR3 totals 14 residues. The CDR3 DNA reads as TGTGCCAGCAGTACCGGGACAGGGGGTTATGGCTACACCTTC. Residues: CASSTGTGGYGYTF.

This sequence joins TRBV7-3 and TRBJ2-2; D is ambiguous. Germline CDR1 is SGHTA and CDR2 is FQGTGA. There are 12 residues in the CDR3. With 5 bases removed from V and 3 bases from J, the gap between germline ends came to 4 bases. The DNA of the CDR3 is TGTGCCAGCAGCCCCTACACCGGGGAGCTGTTTTTT. Its translation is CASSPYTGELFF.

This chain joins TRBV28 and TRBJ2-1; no clear D gene. V lost 7 bases to trimming and J lost 3 bases, with 10 bases between them. The germline V gene encodes CDR1 MDHEN and CDR2 SYDVKM. CDR3 size: 13 residues. CDR3 coding DNA: TGTGCCAGCAAAGGAGTCGACTACAATGAGCAGTTCTTC. This sequence encodes CASKGVDYNEQFF.

The chain employs TRBV27 and TRBJ2-1, with D tentatively TRBD2 (6 bases). The V gene lost 7 bases and the J gene lost 2 bases, with 12 bases spanning the gap. The CDR3 runs to 14 residues. Germline V gene sequence: CDR1 MNHEY, CDR2 SMNVEV (reference sequence). This chain's CDR3 is CASTDGSTYNEQFF. The CDR3, as DNA: TGTGCCAGCACCGACGGGAGTACCTACAATGAGCAGTTCTTC.

The CDR3 loop is CASRWNRDTGELFF. CDR3 coding DNA: TGTGCCAGCCGCTGGAACAGGGACACCGGGGAGCTGTTTTTT. The rearrangement links TRBV2 to TRBJ2-2; D possibly corresponds to TRBD1 (6 bases). The germline CDR1 and CDR2 sequences are SNHLY and FYNNEI. CDR3 length: 14 residues. V was trimmed by 8 bases and J by 3 bases, leaving 13 bases between them.

The V call is TRBV28, the J call TRBJ1-2, with D perhaps TRBD1 (5 bases). V lost 5 bases to trimming and J lost 4 bases, with 20 bases between them. Germline V gene lookup returns CDR1 MDHEN and CDR2 SYDVKM. The CDR3 has 16 amino acids. This CDR3 reads CASSLPRTRLGYGYTF. In nucleotides, the CDR3 is TGTGCCAGCAGTCTCCCCCGGACACGTCTCGGCTATGGCTACACCTTC.